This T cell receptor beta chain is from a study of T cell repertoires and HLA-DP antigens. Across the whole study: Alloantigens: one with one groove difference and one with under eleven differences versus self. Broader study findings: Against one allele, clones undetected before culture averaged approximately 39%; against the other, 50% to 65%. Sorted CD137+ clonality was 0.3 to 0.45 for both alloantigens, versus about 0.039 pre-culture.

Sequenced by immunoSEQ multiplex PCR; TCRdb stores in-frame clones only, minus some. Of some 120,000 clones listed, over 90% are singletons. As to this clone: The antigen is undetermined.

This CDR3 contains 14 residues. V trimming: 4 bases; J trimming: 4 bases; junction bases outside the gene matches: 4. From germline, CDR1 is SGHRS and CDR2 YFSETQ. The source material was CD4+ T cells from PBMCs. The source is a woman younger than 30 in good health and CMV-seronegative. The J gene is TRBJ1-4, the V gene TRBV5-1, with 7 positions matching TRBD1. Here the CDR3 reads CASSPGGVNEKLFF. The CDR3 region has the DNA TGCGCCAGCAGCCCAGGGGGGGTTAATGAAAAACTGTTTTTT.